The 5 T cell receptor beta chains below come from one sample, sequenced in a study of identifying expanded T cells in peripheral blood. Here immunoSEQ multiplex PCR was the method, and the copy in TCRdb shows in-frame clones only, minus some. Of about 52,000 clones in the sample, 82% were seen once. What was sequenced was blood. These receptors were taken from a person aged 18 to 69 in good health.

The chain is built from TRBV19 and TRBJ1-4; 10 nucleotides agree with TRBD1. This CDR3 contains 15 residues. Germline assignment: CDR1 LNHDA and CDR2 SQIVND (reference sequence). V was clipped by 5 bases and J by 4 bases; unmatched bases: 4. CDR3 nucleotide sequence: TGTGCCAGTAGTCCCGGACAGGGGGATAATGAAAAACTGTTTTTT. This translates into CASSPGQGDNEKLFF.

The V gene is TRBV30, the J gene TRBJ2-3; D is undetermined. The CDR3 length is 16 residues. Per germline, CDR1 GTSNPN and CDR2 SVGIG (reference sequence). V was trimmed by 3 bases and J by 2 bases, leaving 18 bases between them. The CDR3 DNA is TGTGCCTGGAGGCCCGACGTTTTCGGGCCCACAGATACGCAGTATTTT. Its translation is CAWRPDVFGPTDTQYF.

The V and J genes are TRBV15 and TRBJ2-3; 8 bases are shared with TRBD1. Germline V gives CDR1 LNHNV, CDR2 YYDKDF (reference sequence). Losses at the gene ends were 0 bases for V and 5 bases for J; bases not matched to a gene: 4. This CDR3 spans 15 amino acids. CDR3 loop: CATSREGDRRDTQYF. The CDR3 bases are TGTGCCACCAGCAGAGAGGGGGACAGGCGAGATACGCAGTATTTT.

This sequence joins TRBV5-8 and TRBJ2-2, with TRBD2 matching 15 bases. V lost 0 bases and J lost 10; bases outside the gene matches: 7. The length of the CDR3 is 17 residues. Per the germline V gene, CDR1 is SGHTS and CDR2 is YDEGEE. Here the CDR3 reads CASSLGTSGGATEELFF. In nucleotides, the CDR3 is TGTGCCAGCAGCTTGGGGACTAGCGGGGGGGCCACGGAGGAGCTGTTTTTT. Combining the CDR3 with reference TRBV5-8 and TRBJ2-2 gives the whole variable domain EAGVTQSPTHLIKTRGQQATLRCSPISGHTSVYWYQQALGLGLQFLLWYDEGEERNRGNFPPRFSGRQFPNYSSELNVNALELEDSALYLCASSLGTSGGATEELFFGEGSRLTVL.

This clone showed up just a few times. This sequence joins TRBV7-2 and TRBJ1-1, with 10 bases aligning to TRBD1. The CDR3 covers 14 residues. Germline trimming cut 5 bases from V and 2 bases from J; bases unmatched to any gene: 2. Looked up from germline, CDR1 is SGHTA and CDR2 is FQGNSA. CDR3 residues: CASSRDRGNTEAFF. DNA for the CDR3: TGTGCCAGCAGCCGGGACAGGGGCAACACTGAAGCTTTCTTT. Based on the CDR3 plus reference TRBV7-2 and TRBJ1-1, the full variable domain is GAGVSQSPSNKVTEKGKDVELRCDPISGHTALYWYRQSLGQGLEFLIYFQGNSAPDKSGLPSDRFSAERTGGSVSTLTIQRTQQEDSAVYLCASSRDRGNTEAFFGQGTRLTVV.